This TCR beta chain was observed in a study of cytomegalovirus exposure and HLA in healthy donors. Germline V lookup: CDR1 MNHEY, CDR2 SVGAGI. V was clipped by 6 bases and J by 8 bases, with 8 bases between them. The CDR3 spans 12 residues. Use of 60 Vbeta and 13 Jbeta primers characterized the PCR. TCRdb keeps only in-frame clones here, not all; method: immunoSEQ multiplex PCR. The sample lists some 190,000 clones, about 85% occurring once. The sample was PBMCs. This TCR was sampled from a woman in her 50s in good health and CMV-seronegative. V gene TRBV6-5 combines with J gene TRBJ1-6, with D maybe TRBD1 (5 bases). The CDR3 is CASRQGDSPLHF. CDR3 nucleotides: TGTGCCAGCAGACAAGGGGATTCACCCCTCCACTTT.